The rows below give T cell receptor beta chains drawn from one sample of a study of blood T cell repertoires in COVID-19. Some clones are missing from TCRdb's copy, which holds only in-frame ones; the method was immunoSEQ multiplex PCR. The sample has some 180,000 clones, around 89% seen once. Material: peripheral blood. These receptors originate from a man aged 50-60 years who had recovered from COVID-19. Each CDR3 is given with its conserved first and last residue. A D gene is named only where the DNA matches it firmly. Rows may omit the clone size; those that give it use once, few, many or a size class.

>.|.|TRBV10-3|TRBJ2-7
CASAGGLSYEQYF
TGTGCCTCGGCGGGCGGGCTCTCCTACGAGCAGTACTTC
>.|TRBD2|TRBV7-3|TRBJ2-3
CASSFAAGADTQYF
TGTGCCAGCAGCTTCGCAGCGGGGGCAGATACGCAGTATTTT
>.|.|TRBV19|TRBJ1-2
CASSIRTEVRGYTF
TGTGCCAGTAGTATACGGACAGAGGTACGGGGCTACACCTTC
>.|TRBD2|TRBV7-2|TRBJ2-5
CASSLVAGGRETQYF
TGTGCCAGCAGCTTAGTAGCGGGAGGGCGGGAGACCCAGTACTTC
>.|.|TRBV7-2|TRBJ2-5
CASSSTSLQETQYF
TGTGCCAGCAGCTCAACTAGCCTCCAAGAGACCCAGTACTTC
>.|TRBD2|TRBV9|TRBJ2-7
CASSVGLAGGPDTGYEQYF
TGTGCCAGCAGCGTTGGACTAGCGGGGGGGCCGGATACTGGTTACGAGCAGTACTTC
>.|.|TRBV29-1|TRBJ1-4
CSARVDRSEKLFF
TGCAGCGCTCGGGTCGACCGGAGTGAAAAACTGTTTTTT
>.|TRBD2|TRBV7-6|TRBJ2-1
CASSPQTGTSVNEQFF
TGTGCCAGCAGCCCGCAGACCGGGACTAGCGTCAATGAGCAGTTCTTC
>.|.|TRBV6-5|TRBJ2-3
CASSYVLEGPPDTQYF
TGTGCCAGCAGTTACGTTCTAGAGGGCCCGCCAGATACGCAGTATTTT
>.|.|TRBV28|TRBJ1-5
CASQGWRNQPQHF
TGTGCCAGTCAGGGTTGGCGCAATCAGCCCCAGCATTTT
>.|.|TRBV24-1|TRBJ2-7
CATSGTSYEQYF
TGTGCCACCAGTGGGACTTCCTACGAGCAGTACTTC
>.|.|TRBV19|TRBJ1-6
CASAGMLDSPLHF
TGTGCCAGCGCCGGGATGTTGGATTCACCCCTCCACTTT
>few|TRBD1|TRBV7-2|TRBJ2-6
CASSLPPGQVRSGANVLTF
TGTGCCAGCAGCTTACCCCCGGGACAGGTGCGCTCTGGGGCCAACGTCCTGACTTTC
>.|.|TRBV10-3|TRBJ2-7
CAISEEVGYEQYF
TGTGCCATCAGTGAGGAGGTAGGCTACGAGCAGTACTTC
>.|TRBD2|TRBV2|TRBJ2-5
CASSGLEQETQYF
TGTGCCAGCAGCGGACTAGAACAAGAGACCCAGTACTTC
>.|.|TRBV10-3|TRBJ1-3
CAISGGQPSGNTIYF
TGTGCCATCAGTGGAGGACAGCCCTCTGGAAACACCATATATTTT
>.|.|TRBV5-1|TRBJ1-6
CASRPTGDYNSPLHF
TGCGCCAGCAGACCGACAGGAGATTATAATTCACCCCTCCACTTT
>few|.|TRBV3-1/TRBV3-2|TRBJ1-1
CASSSSWRDEAFF
TGTGCCAGCAGCTCCTCCTGGAGGGATGAAGCTTTCTTT
>.|TRBD2|TRBV4-1|TRBJ2-1
CASSLHSGAENNEQFF
TGCGCCAGCAGCCTCCATAGCGGGGCGGAAAACAATGAGCAGTTCTTC
>.|TRBD1|TRBV6-6|TRBJ1-1
CASNLGGLNTEAFF
TGTGCCAGCAACCTAGGGGGCTTGAACACTGAAGCTTTCTTT
>.|TRBD1|TRBV28|TRBJ1-4
CASSLSSWTGGYEKLFF
TGTGCCAGCAGTTTATCCTCCTGGACAGGGGGTTATGAAAAACTGTTTTTT
>.|.|TRBV9|TRBJ2-3
CASSVAPGRTDTQYF
TGTGCCAGCAGCGTAGCTCCGGGAAGGACAGATACGCAGTATTTT
>.|.|TRBV25-1|TRBJ1-2
CASRAVYGYTF
TGTGCCAGCAGGGCGGTGTATGGCTACACCTTC
>.|.|TRBV6-6|TRBJ1-6
CASTPTAYNSPLHF
TGTGCCAGCACCCCGACAGCGTATAATTCACCCCTCCACTTT
>few|.|TRBV5-6|TRBJ1-1
CASSLLGAAETEAFF
TGTGCCAGCAGCTTGTTGGGGGCCGCTGAGACTGAAGCTTTCTTT
>.|TRBD1|TRBV6-5|TRBJ1-1
CASSLGQGGGEAFF
TGTGCCAGCAGTCTTGGACAGGGAGGAGGTGAAGCTTTCTTT
>.|TRBD1|TRBV9|TRBJ2-1
CASSGTGSYNEQFF
TGTGCCAGCAGCGGGACAGGGTCCTACAATGAGCAGTTCTTC
>.|TRBD1|TRBV30|TRBJ1-1
CAWSQGTGGMNTEAFF
TGTGCCTGGAGTCAAGGTACAGGGGGCATGAACACTGAAGCTTTCTTT
>.|.|TRBV6-5|TRBJ1-6
CASSQSQGHPSPLHF
TGTGCCAGCAGTCAGTCACAGGGCCACCCCTCACCCCTCCACTTT
>.|.|TRBV6-1|TRBJ1-5
CASESGVNQPQHF
TGTGCCAGCGAGAGCGGGGTTAATCAGCCCCAGCATTTT
>.|TRBD1|TRBV9|TRBJ2-2
CASSRGQGAAGELFF
TGTGCCAGCAGCCGGGGGCAGGGGGCGGCCGGGGAGCTGTTTTTT
>once|TRBD2|TRBV5-6|TRBJ2-7
CASSSRTSGTPGEQYF
TGTGCCAGCAGCTCCCGGACTAGCGGGACCCCTGGCGAGCAGTACTTC
>.|TRBD2|TRBV27|TRBJ2-7
CASLAGDAYEQYF
TGTGCCAGTTTAGCGGGGGATGCCTACGAGCAGTACTTC
>.|.|TRBV6-5|TRBJ2-5
CASSYSEGARETQYF
TGTGCCAGCAGTTACTCGGAGGGGGCGAGGGAGACCCAGTACTTC
>.|TRBD1|TRBV20-1|TRBJ2-3
CSASMWGQGDADTQYF
TGCAGTGCTAGTATGTGGGGACAGGGTGATGCAGATACGCAGTATTTT
>.|TRBD1|TRBV6-5|TRBJ2-2
CASRSDRATGELFF
TGTGCCAGCAGGTCGGACAGGGCCACCGGGGAGCTGTTTTTT
>.|.|TRBV7-3|TRBJ2-1
CASSPPDNEQFF
TGTGCCAGCAGCCCCCCGGACAATGAGCAGTTCTTC
>.|.|TRBV29-1|TRBJ2-1
CSDGGGHEQFF
TGCAGCGACGGAGGAGGTCATGAGCAGTTCTTC
>.|.|TRBV19|TRBJ2-2
CASRIQGKGTGELFF
TGTGCCAGTAGAATACAGGGAAAGGGCACCGGGGAGCTGTTTTTT
>.|TRBD2|TRBV5-1|TRBJ2-7
CASSLGLAGVTYEQYF
TGCGCCAGCAGCTTGGGACTAGCGGGGGTAACCTACGAGCAGTACTTC
>.|TRBD2|TRBV7-8|TRBJ2-7
CASSPREDSYEQYF
TGTGCCAGCAGCCCCCGGGAGGACTCCTACGAGCAGTACTTC
>.|.|TRBV11-2|TRBJ2-2
CASSLRPPGTGELFF
TGTGCCAGCAGCCTACGGCCACCGGGGACCGGGGAGCTGTTTTTT